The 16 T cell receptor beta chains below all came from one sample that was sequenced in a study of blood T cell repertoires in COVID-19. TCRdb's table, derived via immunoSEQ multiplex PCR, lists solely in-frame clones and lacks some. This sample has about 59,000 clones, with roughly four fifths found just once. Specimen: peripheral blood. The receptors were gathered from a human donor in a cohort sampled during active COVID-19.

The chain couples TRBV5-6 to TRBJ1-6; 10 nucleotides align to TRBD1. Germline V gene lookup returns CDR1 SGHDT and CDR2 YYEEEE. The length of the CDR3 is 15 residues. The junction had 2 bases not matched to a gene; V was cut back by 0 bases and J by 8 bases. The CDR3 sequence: CASSLAGTGDSPLHF. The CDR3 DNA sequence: TGTGCCAGCAGCTTGGCCGGGACAGGGGATTCACCCCTCCACTTT.

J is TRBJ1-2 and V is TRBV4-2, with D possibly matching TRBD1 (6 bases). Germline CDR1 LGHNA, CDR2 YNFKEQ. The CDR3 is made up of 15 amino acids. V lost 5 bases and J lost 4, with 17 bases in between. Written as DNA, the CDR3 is TGTGCCAGCAGCACAGGAGGACAGTTAAGCTATGGCTACACCTTC. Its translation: CASSTGGQLSYGYTF.

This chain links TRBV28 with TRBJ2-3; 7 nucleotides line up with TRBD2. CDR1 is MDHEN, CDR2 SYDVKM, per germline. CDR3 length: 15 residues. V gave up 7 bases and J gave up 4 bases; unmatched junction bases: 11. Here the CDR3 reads CASTGTIPSPDTQYF. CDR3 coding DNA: TGTGCCAGCACCGGGACTATCCCCAGTCCAGATACGCAGTATTTT.

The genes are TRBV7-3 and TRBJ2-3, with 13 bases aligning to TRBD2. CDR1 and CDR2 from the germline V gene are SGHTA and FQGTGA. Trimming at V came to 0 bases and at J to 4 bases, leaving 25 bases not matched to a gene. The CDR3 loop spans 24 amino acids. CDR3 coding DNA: TGTGCCAGCAGCTTAACCCCGGGACAGGGGTGGTATAGGACTAGCGGGAGAGTCCCAGATACGCAGTATTTT. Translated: CASSLTPGQGWYRTSGRVPDTQYF.

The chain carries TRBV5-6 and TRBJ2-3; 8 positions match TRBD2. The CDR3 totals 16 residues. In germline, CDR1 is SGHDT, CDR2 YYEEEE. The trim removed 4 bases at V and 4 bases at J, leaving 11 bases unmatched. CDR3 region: CASSRGGAGEADTQYF. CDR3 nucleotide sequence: TGTGCCAGCAGCCGTGGCGGAGCGGGAGAGGCAGATACGCAGTATTTT.

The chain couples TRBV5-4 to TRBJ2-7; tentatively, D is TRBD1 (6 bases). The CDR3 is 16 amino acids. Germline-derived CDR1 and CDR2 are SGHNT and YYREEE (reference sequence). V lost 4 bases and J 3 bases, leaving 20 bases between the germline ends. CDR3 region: CASSADPRGTGYEQYF. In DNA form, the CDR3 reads TGTGCCAGCAGCGCCGACCCCAGGGGTACAGGCTACGAGCAGTACTTC.

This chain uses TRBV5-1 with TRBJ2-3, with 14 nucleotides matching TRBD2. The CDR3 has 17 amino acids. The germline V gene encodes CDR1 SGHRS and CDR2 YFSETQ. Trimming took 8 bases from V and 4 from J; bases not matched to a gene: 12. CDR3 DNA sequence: TGCGCCAGTAGAAACTGGACTAGCGGGAGGACCGCAGATACGCAGTATTTT. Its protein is CASRNWTSGRTADTQYF.

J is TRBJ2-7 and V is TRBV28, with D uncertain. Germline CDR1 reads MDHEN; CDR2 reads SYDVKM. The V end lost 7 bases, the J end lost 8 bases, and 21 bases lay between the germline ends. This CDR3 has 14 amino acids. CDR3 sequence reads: CASTSVSVSLQQYF. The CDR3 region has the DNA TGTGCCAGCACCTCGGTAAGCGTAAGCCTACAGCAGTACTTC.

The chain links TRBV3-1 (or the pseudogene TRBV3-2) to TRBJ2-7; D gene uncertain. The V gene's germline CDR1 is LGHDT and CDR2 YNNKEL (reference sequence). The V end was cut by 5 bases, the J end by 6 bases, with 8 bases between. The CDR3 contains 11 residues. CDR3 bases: TGTGCCAGCAGCTACAGAGTCGAGCAGTACTTC. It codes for CASSYRVEQYF.

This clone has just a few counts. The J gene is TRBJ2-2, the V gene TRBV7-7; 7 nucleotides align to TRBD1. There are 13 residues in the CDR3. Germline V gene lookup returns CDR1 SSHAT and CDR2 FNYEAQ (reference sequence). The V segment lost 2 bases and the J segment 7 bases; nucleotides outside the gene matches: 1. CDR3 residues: CASSLTGVGELFF. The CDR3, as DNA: TGTGCCAGCAGCTTAACAGGGGTCGGGGAGCTGTTTTTT.

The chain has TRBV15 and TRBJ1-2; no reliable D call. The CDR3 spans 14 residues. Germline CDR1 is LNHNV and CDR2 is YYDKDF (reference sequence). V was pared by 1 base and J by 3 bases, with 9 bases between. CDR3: CATSRGDSYYGYTF. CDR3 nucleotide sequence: TGTGCCACCAGCAGAGGTGACTCCTACTATGGCTACACCTTC. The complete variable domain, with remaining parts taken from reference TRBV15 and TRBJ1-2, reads DAMVIQNPRYQVTQFGKPVTLSCSQTLNHNVMYWYQQKSSQAPKLLFHYYDKDFNNEADTPDNFQSRRPNTSFCFLDIRSPGLGDTAMYLCATSRGDSYYGYTFGSGTRLTVV.

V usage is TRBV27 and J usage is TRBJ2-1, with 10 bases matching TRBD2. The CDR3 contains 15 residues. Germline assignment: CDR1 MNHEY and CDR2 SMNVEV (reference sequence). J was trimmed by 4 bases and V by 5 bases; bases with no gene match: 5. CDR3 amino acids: CASSPLAGVYNEQFF. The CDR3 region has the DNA TGTGCCAGCAGTCCCCTAGCGGGAGTATACAATGAGCAGTTCTTC.

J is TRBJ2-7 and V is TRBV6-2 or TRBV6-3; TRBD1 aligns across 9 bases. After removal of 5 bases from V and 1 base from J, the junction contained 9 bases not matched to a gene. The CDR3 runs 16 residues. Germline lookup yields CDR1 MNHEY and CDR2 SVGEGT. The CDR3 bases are TGTGCCAGCAGTACATCCGGGACAGGGCGTTCCTACGAGCAGTACTTC. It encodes CASSTSGTGRSYEQYF.

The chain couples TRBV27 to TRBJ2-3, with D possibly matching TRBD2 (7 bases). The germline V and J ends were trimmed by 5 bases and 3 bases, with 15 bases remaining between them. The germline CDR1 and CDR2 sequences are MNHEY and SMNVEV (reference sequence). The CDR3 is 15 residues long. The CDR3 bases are TGTGCCAGCAGTACGGGGGGTAGGGGGACAGATACGCAGTATTTT. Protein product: CASSTGGRGTDTQYF.

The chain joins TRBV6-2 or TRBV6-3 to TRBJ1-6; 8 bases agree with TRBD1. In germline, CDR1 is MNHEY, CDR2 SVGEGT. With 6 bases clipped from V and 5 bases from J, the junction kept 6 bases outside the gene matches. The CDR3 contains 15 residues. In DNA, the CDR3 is TGTGCCAGCAGCTCTGGGGACAGGCATAATTCACCCCTCCACTTT. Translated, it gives CASSSGDRHNSPLHF.

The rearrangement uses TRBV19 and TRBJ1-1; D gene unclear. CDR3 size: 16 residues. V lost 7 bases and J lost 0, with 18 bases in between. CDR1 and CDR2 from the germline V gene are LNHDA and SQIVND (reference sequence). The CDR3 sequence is CASTTRWHSLNTEAFF. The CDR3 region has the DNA TGTGCCAGTACCACCCGTTGGCACAGTTTGAACACTGAAGCTTTCTTT.